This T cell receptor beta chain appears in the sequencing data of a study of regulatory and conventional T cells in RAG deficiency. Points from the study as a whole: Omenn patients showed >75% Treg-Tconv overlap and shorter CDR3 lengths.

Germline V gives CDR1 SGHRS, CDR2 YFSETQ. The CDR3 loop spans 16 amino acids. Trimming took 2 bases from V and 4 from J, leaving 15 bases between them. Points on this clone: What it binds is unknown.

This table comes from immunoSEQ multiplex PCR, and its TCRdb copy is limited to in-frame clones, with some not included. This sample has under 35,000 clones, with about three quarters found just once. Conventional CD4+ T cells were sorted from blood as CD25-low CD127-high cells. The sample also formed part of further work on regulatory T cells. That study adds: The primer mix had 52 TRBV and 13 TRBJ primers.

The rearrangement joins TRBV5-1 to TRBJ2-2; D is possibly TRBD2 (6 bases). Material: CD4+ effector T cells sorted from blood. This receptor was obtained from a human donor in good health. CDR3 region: CASSLSGTEGTGELFF. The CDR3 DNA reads TGCGCCAGCAGCTTATCCGGGACTGAGGGCACCGGGGAGCTGTTTTTT.